The present entry profiles one TCR beta chain with its context. This entry comes from a study of blood T cell repertoires in COVID-19. Study overall: The origin of the acute and convalescent COVID-19 samples was the United States, Italy and Spain.

The repertoire was sequenced with immunoSEQ multiplex PCR; TCRdb's copy has only in-frame clones and lacks some. The sample lists approximately 500,000 clones; 80% to 90% were seen once. The CDR3 is 13 residues long. Germline assignment: CDR1 LNHDA and CDR2 SQIVND (reference sequence). Trimming took 9 bases from V and 6 from J; bases not matched to a gene: 5. Sequencing used peripheral blood. The chain has TRBV19 and TRBJ2-1; 10 positions agree with TRBD1. The TCR was taken from a man in his late teens or twenties with COVID-19, enrolled during active disease. CDR3 bases: TGTGCCAGCACCGGACAGGGGGTCAATGAGCAGTTCTTC. This codes for CASTGQGVNEQFF.